These 26 T cell receptor beta chains share one sample of origin, sequenced in a study of T cells in Graves' hyperthyroidism and ophthalmopathy. RNA transcripts provided the source from which TCR beta CDR3 regions were amplified. First-round RT-PCR with HTBI primers amplified the TCR CDR3 region. TCRdb analysed the multiplex PCR reads with MiXCR anew, one entry per CDR3 protein. The sample records hundreds of thousands of distinct CDR3 sequences, approximately 24% being singletons. Sequenced: blood. The receptors were sampled from a woman between 40 and 50 years old with Graves' ophthalmopathy.

This clonotype was seen ten or more times. The chain uses TRBV12-3 or TRBV12-4 and TRBJ2-5; tentative D call: TRBD1 (6 bases). Trimming left V 5 bases short and J 5 bases short, with 12 bases between. The CDR3 is 13 amino acids. CDR3 loop: CASSPRQAETQYF. The CDR3 DNA is TGTGCCAGCAGTCCCCGACAGGCGGAGACCCAGTACTTC.

The chain links TRBV28 to TRBJ1-5; TRBD1 matches at 9 bases. With V trimmed by 6 bases and J by 6 bases, 12 bases remained unmatched. Germline V gene data show CDR1 as MDHEN and CDR2 as SYDVKM. The CDR3 runs to 16 residues. The CDR3 sequence: CASSLGGTGFFQPQHF. The CDR3 region has the DNA TGTGCCAGCAGCCTCGGGGGGACAGGGTTCTTTCAGCCCCAGCATTTT.

This clonotype was seen ten or more times. The chain is built from TRBV10-3 and TRBJ1-2; TRBD1 agrees at 12 bases. Trimming at V came to 6 bases and at J to 0 bases, leaving 8 bases not matched to a gene. Germline loops: CDR1 ENHRY, CDR2 SYGVKD. The CDR3 length is 17 residues. Here the CDR3 DNA reads TGTGCCATCAGCAGGGGACAGGGGGCTTCTACTAACTATGGCTACACCTTC. Its protein product is CAISRGQGASTNYGYTF.

Only a few counts were recorded for this clonotype. The junction does not match germline at one end; this may be a read error. V gene TRBV7-2 combines with J gene TRBJ2-5; D call uncertain. The CDR3 has 12 residues. Looked up from germline, CDR1 is SGHTA and CDR2 is FQGNSA. The CDR3 DNA reads TGTGCCAGCAGCCCGCGGCCGGGTCCTTTGGACTTC. Translating gives CASSPRPGPLDF.

The V and J genes are TRBV6-1 and TRBJ1-1; 8 bases align to TRBD1. V gave up 6 bases and J gave up 7 bases; unmatched junction bases: 7. This CDR3 has 13 residues. The germline gives CDR1 MNHNS, CDR2 SASEGT. This chain's CDR3 is CASSRQGSDEAFF. CDR3 DNA: TGTGCCAGCAGCAGACAGGGGAGTGATGAAGCTTTCTTT.

As concerns this clonotype: A read error may explain this, as a much larger clone is one base away. The DNA of the CDR3 is TGTGTCAGCAGTTACTCGACGCATGGTAACTATGGCTACACCTTC. Translation gives CVSSYSTHGNYGYTF. The V call is TRBV6-5, the J call TRBJ1-2; no reliable D call. Per germline, CDR1 MNHEY and CDR2 SVGAGI. This CDR3 comprises 15 residues.

The sample holds a few counts of this clonotype. This sequence joins TRBV20-1 and TRBJ2-5, with TRBD1 identical over 9 bases. Losses at the gene ends were 4 bases for V and 5 bases for J; bases not matched to a gene: 11. The CDR3 runs 15 residues. Germline CDR1 DFQATT, CDR2 SNEGSKA (reference sequence). CDR3 residues: CSATPQGAPFETQYF. For the CDR3, the DNA is TGCAGTGCTACCCCACAGGGGGCGCCGTTTGAGACCCAGTACTTC.

This clonotype was seen ten or more times. V is TRBV30 and J is TRBJ2-2; 13 bases agree with TRBD2. J gave up 6 bases and V 0 bases, and 1 base lay outside the gene matches. CDR3 size: 15 residues. The germline CDR1 and CDR2 sequences are GTSNPN and SVGIG (reference sequence). The CDR3 DNA sequence: TGTGCCTGGAGTGTACTAGCGGGAGGGGCCGGGGAGCTGTTTTTT. Translation gives CAWSVLAGGAGELFF.

This clonotype was counted ten times or more. The CDR3 here is CASSPWTRSAETQYF. The DNA of the CDR3 is TGTGCCAGCAGTCCGTGGACTAGATCGGCAGAGACCCAGTACTTC. This sequence joins TRBV27 and TRBJ2-5; 7 bases are a match to TRBD2. The germline V gene encodes CDR1 MNHEY and CDR2 SMNVEV (reference sequence). The CDR3 has 15 residues. The ends lost 5 bases at V and 4 bases at J; junction bases unmatched: 10.

This clonotype came up many times. The J gene is TRBJ2-7, the V gene TRBV12-3 or TRBV12-4, with D possibly being TRBD2 (6 bases). V was trimmed by 6 bases and J by 0 bases, leaving 15 bases between them. CDR3 length: 15 amino acids. The chain's CDR3 is CASRLETSPSYEQYF. Here the CDR3 DNA reads TGTGCCAGCAGGCTCGAGACTAGTCCCTCCTACGAGCAGTACTTC.

This clonotype was detected ten times or more. The chain is built from TRBV4-1 and TRBJ2-7, with 9 nucleotides matching TRBD2. From germline, CDR1 is MGHRA and CDR2 YSYEKL. The CDR3 has 16 residues. The V and J ends lost 1 base and 1 base, in that order; junction bases with no gene match: 5. CDR3 residues: CASSQVSREGSYEQYF. The CDR3 DNA follows: TGCGCCAGCAGCCAAGTCTCGCGGGAGGGGTCCTACGAGCAGTACTTC.

This clonotype came up many times. For the CDR3, the DNA is TGTGCCAGCAGCTCCCCTGGGGGGGCAGCTGAAGCTTTCTTT. This encodes CASSSPGGAAEAFF. The chain links TRBV6-1 to TRBJ1-1, with D perhaps TRBD1 (6 bases). The CDR3 spans 14 residues. V was pared by 6 bases and J by 6 bases, with 17 bases between. Germline V lookup: CDR1 MNHNS, CDR2 SASEGT.

This chain uses TRBV2 with TRBJ1-3; D unclear. The V and J ends lost 3 bases and 0 bases respectively, with 9 bases between them. The CDR3 extends over 15 amino acids. Germline loops: CDR1 SNHLY, CDR2 FYNNEI. The CDR3 loop reads CASSDEGSSGNTIYF. CDR3 coding DNA: TGTGCCAGCAGTGACGAGGGCAGCTCTGGAAACACCATATATTTT.

The chain recombines TRBV6-5 with TRBJ2-2; D uncertain. The CDR3 is made up of 15 amino acids. V dropped 2 bases and J dropped 6 bases, with 13 bases sitting between them. Germline V gene lookup returns CDR1 MNHEY and CDR2 SVGAGI. The CDR3 region has the DNA TGTGCCAGCAGTTACCGCCCTGGGGTATCCGGGGAGCTGTTTTTT. It specifies CASSYRPGVSGELFF.

This clonotype has a count of ten or more. The chain is built from TRBV24-1 and TRBJ2-5; TRBD2 might be the D (6 bases). Trimming shortened V by 4 bases and J by 3 bases, and 17 bases separated the two germline ends. Germline assignment: CDR1 KGHDR and CDR2 SFDVKD. The CDR3 has 16 residues. The CDR3 nucleotides read TGTGCCACCAGTGACCCAGGAGGGACGGCCAAAGAGACCCAGTACTTC. Amino acid sequence: CATSDPGGTAKETQYF.

This clonotype appeared many times. A much larger clone sits a single nucleotide away, making a read error possible. The rearrangement joins TRBV6-5 to TRBJ2-5, with 8 positions matching TRBD2. This CDR3 has 14 residues. Germline V gene data show CDR1 as MNHEY and CDR2 as SVGAGI. CDR3 sequence reads: CASSHSGGREDQYF. The CDR3 bases are TGTGCCAGCAGTCACTCTGGGGGGCGGGAGGACCAGTACTTC.

This clonotype was seen ten or more times. V is TRBV7-2 and J is TRBJ1-1; 8 bases align to TRBD1. Per the germline V gene, CDR1 is SGHTA and CDR2 is FQGNSA. The CDR3 is 14 amino acids. With 3 bases clipped from V and 4 bases from J, the junction kept 4 bases outside the gene matches. CDR3 nucleotides: TGTGCCAGCAGCTTCGACAGGGGCGGCACTGAAGCTTTCTTT. Protein sequence: CASSFDRGGTEAFF.

The rearrangement uses TRBV12-3 or TRBV12-4 and TRBJ1-1; possibly TRBD1 for D (5 bases). The CDR3 spans 17 residues. V was shortened by 5 bases and J by 1 base, with 20 bases between the two germline ends. CDR3 protein: CASSTGYFGRGNTEAFF. In nucleotides, the CDR3 is TGTGCCAGCAGTACCGGGTACTTCGGGAGGGGGAACACTGAAGCTTTCTTT.

This clonotype was seen ten or more times. The chain joins TRBV2 to TRBJ2-2; 11 positions agree with TRBD1. This CDR3 has 16 residues. The V gene end was trimmed by 2 bases and the J gene end by 4 bases; junction bases not matched to a gene: 3. Germline V gene sequence: CDR1 SNHLY, CDR2 FYNNEI. Here the CDR3 DNA reads TGTGCCAGCAGTGAACGTGGACAGGGGGCCACCGGGGAGCTGTTTTTT. It codes for CASSERGQGATGELFF.

This clonotype was observed at least ten times. This chain joins TRBV20-1 and TRBJ2-7; 7 nucleotides line up with TRBD2. The CDR3 consists of 13 residues. The V gene end was trimmed by 6 bases and the J gene end by 0 bases; junction bases not matched to a gene: 5. Per germline, CDR1 DFQATT and CDR2 SNEGSKA (reference sequence). The CDR3 DNA sequence: TGCAGTGCCTCTAGCGGTACCTCCTACGAGCAGTACTTC. This sequence encodes CSASSGTSYEQYF.

This clonotype was observed at least ten times. The rearrangement links TRBV27 to TRBJ2-7; a possible D gene is TRBD2 (5 bases). The V end lost 3 bases, the J end lost 2 bases, and 11 bases lay between the germline ends. Per germline, CDR1 MNHEY and CDR2 SMNVEV (reference sequence). CDR3 length equals 14 residues. The CDR3 loop is CASSLRSGAYEQYF. The CDR3 DNA follows: TGTGCCAGCAGTTTGAGGTCCGGGGCCTACGAGCAGTACTTC.

V and J are TRBV6-2 or TRBV6-3 and TRBJ1-5; 9 bases map to TRBD1. The V segment lost 7 bases and the J segment 8 bases; nucleotides outside the gene matches: 9. This CDR3 has 14 residues. CDR1 MNHEY and CDR2 SVGEGT come from the germline V gene. CDR3 in amino acids: CASNRDRELEPQHF. Here the CDR3 DNA reads TGTGCCAGCAACCGGGACAGGGAATTGGAGCCCCAGCATTTT.

The chain couples TRBV20-1 to TRBJ1-5, with unresolved D. With 1 base removed from V and 7 bases from J, the gap between germline ends came to 8 bases. The CDR3 has 12 amino acids. Per germline, CDR1 DFQATT and CDR2 SNEGSKA (reference sequence). The CDR3, as DNA: TGCAGTGCTAGAGGGGGTGGACAGCCCCAGCATTTT. Translated: CSARGGGQPQHF.

The CDR3: CASSSDTAYEQYF. CDR3 bases: TGTGCCAGCAGTTCGGACACCGCCTACGAGCAGTACTTC. This chain connects TRBV27 to TRBJ2-7, with D tentatively TRBD1 (5 bases). This CDR3 is built from 13 residues. V gave up 4 bases and J gave up 2 bases, with 9 bases separating them. Germline V gene data show CDR1 as MNHEY and CDR2 as SMNVEV (reference sequence).

This clonotype appeared many times. The chain combines TRBV6-1 with TRBJ1-5; weak D call: TRBD1 (5 bases). The V end was cut by 2 bases, the J end by 10 bases, with 15 bases between. The length of the CDR3 is 14 residues. CDR1 and CDR2 from the germline V gene are MNHNS and SASEGT. CDR3 coding DNA: TGTGCCAGCAGTGAAAACATAGGGGCGGGCCCCCAGCATTTT. It encodes CASSENIGAGPQHF.

The CDR3 reads CASSWSPGETQYF. As DNA, the CDR3 is TGTGCCAGCAGCTGGTCTCCTGGGGAGACCCAGTACTTC. The chain couples TRBV3-1 to TRBJ2-5; unclear D gene. Trimming stripped 5 bases from V and 5 bases from J, with 12 bases between. CDR3 length equals 13 residues. Germline V gene lookup returns CDR1 LGHDT and CDR2 YNNKEL (reference sequence).